Presented here are 14 T cell receptor beta chains from one specimen sequenced in a study of cytomegalovirus exposure and HLA in healthy donors. Amplification used 60 Vbeta primers and 13 Jbeta primers. Generated by immunoSEQ multiplex PCR, the TCRdb table keeps only in-frame clones and is missing some. The sample lists approximately 100,000 clones; around three quarters were seen once. Material: PBMCs. The source of these receptors is a woman aged 50 to 65 in good health and CMV-seropositive.

This clone was recorded at least ten times. The V and J genes are TRBV27 and TRBJ2-7, with D perhaps matching TRBD1 (6 bases). The CDR3 has 15 residues. CDR1 and CDR2 from the germline V gene are MNHEY and SMNVEV (reference sequence). V was trimmed by 5 bases and J by 6 bases, leaving 20 bases between them. The CDR3: CASSPRGGGWGEQYF. CDR3 bases: TGTGCCAGCAGTCCCCGGGGTGGGGGCTGGGGCGAGCAGTACTTC.

This clone counts as medium-sized. The chain has TRBV4-1 and TRBJ2-1; possibly TRBD1 for D (6 bases). Germline lookup yields CDR1 MGHRA and CDR2 YSYEKL. CDR3 length equals 16 residues. The germline V and J ends were trimmed by 0 bases and 2 bases, with 11 bases remaining between them. The CDR3 sequence is CASSQEDSPPYNEQFF. In nucleotides, the CDR3 is TGCGCCAGCAGCCAAGAGGACAGTCCACCCTACAATGAGCAGTTCTTC.

The chain joins TRBV6-5 to TRBJ1-2, with 7 bases matching TRBD1. CDR3 length: 13 amino acids. The V gene's germline CDR1 is MNHEY and CDR2 SVGAGI. The junction had 5 bases not matched to a gene; V was cut back by 6 bases and J by 4 bases. DNA for the CDR3: TGTGCCAGCAGACGCGACAGGGTCTATGGCTACACCTTC. It translates to CASRRDRVYGYTF.

The chain uses TRBV27 and TRBJ2-7; D is perhaps TRBD1 (6 bases). CDR3 size: 16 residues. The germline CDR1 and CDR2 sequences are MNHEY and SMNVEV (reference sequence). Trimming pared 2 bases from V and 7 bases from J, leaving 21 bases between. The CDR3 bases are TGTGCCAGCAGTTTACGGAAAGGACAGCCCTGGCGGGAGCAGTACTTC. Protein: CASSLRKGQPWREQYF.

The chain carries TRBV5-1 and TRBJ1-2, with D tentatively TRBD1 (5 bases). V lost 1 base to trimming and J lost 6 bases, with 13 bases between them. The CDR3 is 14 residues long. Germline CDR1 reads SGHRS; CDR2 reads YFSETQ. Written as DNA, the CDR3 is TGCGCCAGCAGCTTGCGGCAGGGCTGGGATGGCTACACCTTC. It codes for CASSLRQGWDGYTF.

This chain connects TRBV27 to TRBJ1-1; TRBD1 matches 9 bases. The CDR3 is made up of 15 amino acids. Trimming cost V 3 bases and J 1 base; bases outside gene matches: 3. CDR1 and CDR2 (germline): MNHEY, SMNVEV (reference sequence). CDR3 protein: CASSFGTGTNTEAFF. CDR3 nucleotide sequence: TGTGCCAGCAGTTTCGGGACAGGGACGAACACTGAAGCTTTCTTT.

As for this clone: The sample holds other DNA sequences that translate to the same CDR3. The V gene is TRBV5-4, the J gene TRBJ1-6; 9 bases align to TRBD1. The CDR3 runs to 15 residues. CDR1 is SGHNT and CDR2 is YYREEE in the germline V gene (reference sequence). V trimming: 0 bases; J trimming: 7 bases; junction bases outside the gene matches: 2. The CDR3 DNA reads TGTGCCAGCAGCTTGGGACAGGGGGGAAATTCACCCCTCCACTTT. Its translation is CASSLGQGGNSPLHF.

This clone has a single count. V and J are TRBV7-9 and TRBJ2-2, with 15 positions matching TRBD2. Per germline, CDR1 SEHNR and CDR2 FQNEAQ (reference sequence). Losses at the gene ends were 3 bases for V and 5 bases for J; bases not matched to a gene: 4. The CDR3 totals 17 residues. CDR3 DNA: TGTGCCAGCAGCTTTGGACTAGCGGGGGGGCGAACCGGGGAGCTGTTTTTT. Its protein is CASSFGLAGGRTGELFF.

The genes are TRBV27 and TRBJ2-1; 12 positions match TRBD2. The V and J ends lost 9 bases and 8 bases, in that order; junction bases with no gene match: 17. CDR3 length equals 17 residues. Germline CDR1 MNHEY, CDR2 SMNVEV (reference sequence). This chain's CDR3 is CASCPGDPLAGGDEQFF. DNA for the CDR3: TGTGCCAGTTGCCCCGGAGACCCTCTAGCGGGGGGGGATGAGCAGTTCTTC.

The genes are TRBV7-6 and TRBJ2-7, with a weak D call TRBD2 (5 bases). The germline gives CDR1 SGHVS, CDR2 FNYEAQ. Trimming stripped 0 bases from V and 3 bases from J, with 15 bases between. This CDR3 has 16 residues. The CDR3 spells CASSLAGDKTIYEQYF. CDR3 DNA sequence: TGTGCCAGCAGCTTAGCGGGAGACAAGACCATCTACGAGCAGTACTTC.

V gene TRBV19 combines with J gene TRBJ1-3; possible D gene TRBD1, 6 bases. This CDR3 spans 13 amino acids. V was cut by 6 bases and J by 3 bases, with 9 bases left in between. Germline V gene lookup returns CDR1 LNHDA and CDR2 SQIVND (reference sequence). This chain's CDR3 is CASSWGRGNTIYF. DNA for the CDR3: TGTGCCAGTAGCTGGGGGCGTGGAAACACCATATATTTT.

This chain connects TRBV7-9 to TRBJ1-2; maybe TRBD1 (6 bases). Germline CDR1 SEHNR, CDR2 FQNEAQ (reference sequence). This CDR3 spans 15 amino acids. V was cut by 3 bases and J by 7 bases, with 18 bases left in between. CDR3 residues: CASSFRGATGGGYTF. The CDR3 nucleotides read TGTGCCAGCAGCTTTCGGGGGGCGACCGGGGGTGGCTACACCTTC.

The chain joins TRBV6-6 to TRBJ1-2; TRBD1 matches at 9 bases. Germline-derived CDR1 and CDR2 are MNHNY and SVGAGI (reference sequence). The ends lost 5 bases at V and 1 base at J; junction bases unmatched: 8. The CDR3 has 16 residues. The CDR3 DNA sequence: TGTGCCAGCAGTCAAGGGACAGGGATGGGTAACTATGGCTACACCTTC. It is translated as CASSQGTGMGNYGYTF.

This chain uses TRBV10-2 with TRBJ1-5, with D hard to call. V dropped 4 bases and J dropped 1 base, with 11 bases sitting between them. The CDR3 is made up of 15 amino acids. Germline V lookup: CDR1 WSHSY, CDR2 SAAADI. DNA for the CDR3: TGCGCCAGCAGTGCGGGTGGAGGCAGCAATCAGCCCCAGCATTTT. Translation: CASSAGGGSNQPQHF.